The clone carrying this TCR beta chain was recorded a few times. Its antigen is currently unknown. The data are from a study of beta chain features in type 1 diabetes. Since all of the isolated RNA was reverse transcribed, expressed TCRB transcripts were what got sequenced. The repertoire was sequenced with immunoSEQ multiplex PCR; TCRdb's copy has only in-frame clones and lacks some. This table holds hundreds of thousands of clones, 13% found once. Study findings and constraints: Shortening that was moderate but significant affected the TCRB CDR3s of Type 1 diabetes patients in all four CD4+ subsets.

This CDR3 spans 15 amino acids. Germline lookup yields CDR1 SGHAT and CDR2 FQDESV (reference sequence). Trimming pared 4 bases from V and 9 bases from J, leaving 22 bases between. The chain joins TRBV11-1 to TRBJ2-7, with D possibly being TRBD1 or TRBD2 (6 bases each). Sequenced material: naive CD4+ T cells from blood. The sequence derives from a man younger than 30 with type 1 diabetes. This CDR3 reads CASSSQLGGTSRQYF. The DNA of the CDR3 is TGTGCCAGCAGCTCCCAACTCGGGGGCACGTCCCGGCAGTACTTC.